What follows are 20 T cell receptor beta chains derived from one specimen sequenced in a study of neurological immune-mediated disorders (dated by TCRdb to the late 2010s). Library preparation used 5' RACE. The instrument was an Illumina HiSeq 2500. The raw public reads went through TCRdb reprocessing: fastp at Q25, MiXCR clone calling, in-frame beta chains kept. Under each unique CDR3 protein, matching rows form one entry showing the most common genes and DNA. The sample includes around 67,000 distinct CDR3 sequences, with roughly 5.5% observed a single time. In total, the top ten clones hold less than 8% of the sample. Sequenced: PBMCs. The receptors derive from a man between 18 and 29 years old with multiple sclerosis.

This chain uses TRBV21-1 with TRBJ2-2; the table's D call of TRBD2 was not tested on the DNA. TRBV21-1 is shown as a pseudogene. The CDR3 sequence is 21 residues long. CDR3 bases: TGTGCCAGCAGCTCTGGCTCTGGGACTAGCGGGAGACTAGCGAACACCGGGGAGCTGTTTTTT. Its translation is CASSSGSGTSGRLANTGELFF.

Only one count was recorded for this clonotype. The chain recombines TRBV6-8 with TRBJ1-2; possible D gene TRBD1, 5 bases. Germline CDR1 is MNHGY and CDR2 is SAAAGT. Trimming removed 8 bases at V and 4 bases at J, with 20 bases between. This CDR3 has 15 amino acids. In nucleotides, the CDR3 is TGTGCCAGCTTAAGGACACCTCGAGGTATCTATGGCTACACCTTC. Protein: CASLRTPRGIYGYTF.

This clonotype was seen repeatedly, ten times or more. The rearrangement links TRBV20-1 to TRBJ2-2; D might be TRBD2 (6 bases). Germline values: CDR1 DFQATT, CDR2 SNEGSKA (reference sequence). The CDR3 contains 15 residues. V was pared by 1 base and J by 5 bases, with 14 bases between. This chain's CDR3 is CSARGQGLRTGELFF. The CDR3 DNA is TGCAGTGCTAGAGGTCAGGGACTTCGGACCGGGGAGCTGTTTTTT.

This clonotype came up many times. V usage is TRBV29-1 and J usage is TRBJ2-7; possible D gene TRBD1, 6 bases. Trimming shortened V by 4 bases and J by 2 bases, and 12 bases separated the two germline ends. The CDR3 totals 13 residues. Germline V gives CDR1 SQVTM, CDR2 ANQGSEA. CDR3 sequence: CSVGDTLTYEQYF. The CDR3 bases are TGCAGCGTTGGGGACACGCTGACCTACGAGCAGTACTTC.

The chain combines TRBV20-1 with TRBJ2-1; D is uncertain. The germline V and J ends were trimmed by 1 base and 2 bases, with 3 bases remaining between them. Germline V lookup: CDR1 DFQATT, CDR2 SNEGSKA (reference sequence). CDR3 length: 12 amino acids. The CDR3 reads CSARVPYNEQFF. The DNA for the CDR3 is TGCAGTGCTAGAGTCCCCTACAATGAGCAGTTCTTC.

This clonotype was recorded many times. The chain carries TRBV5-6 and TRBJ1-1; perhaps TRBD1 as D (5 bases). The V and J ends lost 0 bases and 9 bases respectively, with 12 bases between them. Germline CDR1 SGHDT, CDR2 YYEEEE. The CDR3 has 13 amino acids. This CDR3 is CASSLVVGAQAFF. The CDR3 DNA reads TGTGCCAGCAGCTTGGTAGTAGGGGCTCAAGCTTTCTTT.

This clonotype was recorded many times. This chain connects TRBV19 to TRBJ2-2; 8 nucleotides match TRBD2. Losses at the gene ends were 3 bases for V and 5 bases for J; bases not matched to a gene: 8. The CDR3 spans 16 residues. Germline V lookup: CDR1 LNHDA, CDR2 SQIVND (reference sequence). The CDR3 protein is CASSIIGRAKTGELFF. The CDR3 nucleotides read TGTGCCAGTAGTATCATCGGGAGGGCCAAAACCGGGGAGCTGTTTTTT. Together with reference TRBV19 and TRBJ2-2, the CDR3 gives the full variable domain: DGGITQSPKYLFRKEGQNVTLSCEQNLNHDAMYWYRQDPGQGLRLIYYSQIVNDFQKGDIAEGYSVSREKKESFPLTVTSAQKNPTAFYLCASSIIGRAKTGELFFGEGSRLTVL.

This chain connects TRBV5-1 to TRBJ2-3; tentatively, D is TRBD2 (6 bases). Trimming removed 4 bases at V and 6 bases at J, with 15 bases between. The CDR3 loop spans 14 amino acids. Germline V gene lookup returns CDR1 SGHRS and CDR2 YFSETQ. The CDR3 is CASSLGPGEDTQYF. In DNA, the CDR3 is TGCGCCAGCAGCCTGGGGCCGGGGGAGGATACGCAGTATTTT.

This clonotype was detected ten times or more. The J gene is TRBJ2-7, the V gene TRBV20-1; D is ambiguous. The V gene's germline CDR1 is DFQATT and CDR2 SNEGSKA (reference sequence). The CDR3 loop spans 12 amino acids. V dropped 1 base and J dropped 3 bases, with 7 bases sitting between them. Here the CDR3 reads CSARVGDYEQYF. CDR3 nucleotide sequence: TGCAGTGCTAGAGTTGGGGACTACGAGCAGTACTTC.

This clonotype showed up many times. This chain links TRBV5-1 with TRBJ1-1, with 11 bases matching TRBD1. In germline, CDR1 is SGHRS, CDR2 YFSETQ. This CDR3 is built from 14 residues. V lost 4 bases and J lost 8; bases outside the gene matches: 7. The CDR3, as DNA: TGCGCCAGCAGCCGGGGACAGGGGGGTATCGAAGCTTTCTTT. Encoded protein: CASSRGQGGIEAFF.

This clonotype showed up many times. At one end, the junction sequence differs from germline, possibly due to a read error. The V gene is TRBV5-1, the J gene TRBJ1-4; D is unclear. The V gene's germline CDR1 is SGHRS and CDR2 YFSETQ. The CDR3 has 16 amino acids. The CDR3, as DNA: TGCGCCAGCAGTTTGGATTATTGGGGATCGAAGGAAAAACTGTTTTTT. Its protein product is CASSLDYWGSKEKLFF.

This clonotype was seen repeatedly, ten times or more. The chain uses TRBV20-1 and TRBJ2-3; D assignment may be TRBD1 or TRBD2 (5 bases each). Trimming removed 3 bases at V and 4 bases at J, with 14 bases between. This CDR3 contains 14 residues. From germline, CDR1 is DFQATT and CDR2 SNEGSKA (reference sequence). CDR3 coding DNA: TGCAGTGCTAGCGGCCGGGGCTACGCAGATACGCAGTATTTT. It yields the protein CSASGRGYADTQYF.

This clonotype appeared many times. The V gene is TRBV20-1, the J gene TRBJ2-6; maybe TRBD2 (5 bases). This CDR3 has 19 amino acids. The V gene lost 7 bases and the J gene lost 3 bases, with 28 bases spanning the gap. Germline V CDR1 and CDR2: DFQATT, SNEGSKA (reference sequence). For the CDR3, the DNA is TGCAGTGGTAGGGAATCCCGCGGCGGACTCTCGGGTGGGGCCAACGTCCTGACTTTC. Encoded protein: CSGRESRGGLSGGANVLTF.

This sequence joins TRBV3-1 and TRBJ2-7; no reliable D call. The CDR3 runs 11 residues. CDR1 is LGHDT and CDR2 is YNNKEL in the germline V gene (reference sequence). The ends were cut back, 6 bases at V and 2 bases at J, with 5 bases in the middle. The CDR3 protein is CASRKAYEQYF. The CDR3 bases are TGTGCCAGCAGAAAGGCCTACGAGCAGTACTTC.

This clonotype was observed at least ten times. The chain's CDR3 is CASSLTGGRTEAFF. CDR3 nucleotide sequence: TGTGCCAGCAGTCTTACAGGGGGGAGGACTGAAGCTTTCTTT. The chain joins TRBV12-3 or TRBV12-4 to TRBJ1-1, with 8 bases that match TRBD1. V shed 5 bases and J 5 bases; nucleotides not matched to a gene: 7. CDR3 length equals 14 residues.

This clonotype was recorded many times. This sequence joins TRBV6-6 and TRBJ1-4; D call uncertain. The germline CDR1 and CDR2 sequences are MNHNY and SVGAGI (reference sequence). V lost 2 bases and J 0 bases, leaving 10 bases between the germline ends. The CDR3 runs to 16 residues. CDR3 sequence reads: CASSYRRPATNEKLFF. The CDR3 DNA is TGTGCCAGCAGTTACCGCAGGCCCGCAACTAATGAAAAACTGTTTTTT.

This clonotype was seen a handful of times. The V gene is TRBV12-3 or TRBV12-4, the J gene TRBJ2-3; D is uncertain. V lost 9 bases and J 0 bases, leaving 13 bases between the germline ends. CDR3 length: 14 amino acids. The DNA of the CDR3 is TGTGCCAGTCGCGAAGGGCCGAGCACAGATACGCAGTATTTT. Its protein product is CASREGPSTDTQYF.

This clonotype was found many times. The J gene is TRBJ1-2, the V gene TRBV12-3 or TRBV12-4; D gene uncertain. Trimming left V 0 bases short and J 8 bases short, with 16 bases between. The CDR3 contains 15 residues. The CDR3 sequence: CASSLANRPSMGYTF. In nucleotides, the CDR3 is TGTGCCAGCAGTTTAGCGAACAGACCGTCTATGGGCTACACCTTC.

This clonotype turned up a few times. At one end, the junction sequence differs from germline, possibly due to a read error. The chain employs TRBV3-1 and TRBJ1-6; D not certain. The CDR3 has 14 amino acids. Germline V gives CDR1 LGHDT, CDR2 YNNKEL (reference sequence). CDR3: CASSHDRRNSPLNF. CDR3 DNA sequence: TGTGCCAGCAGCCATGATAGGCGGAATTCACCCCTCAACTTT.

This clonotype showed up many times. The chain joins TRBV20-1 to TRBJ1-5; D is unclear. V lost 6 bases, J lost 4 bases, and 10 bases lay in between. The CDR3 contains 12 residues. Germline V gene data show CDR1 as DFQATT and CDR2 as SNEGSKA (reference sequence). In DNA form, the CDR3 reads TGCAGTGCGGTTCTGAGTAATCAGCCCCAGCATTTT. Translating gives CSAVLSNQPQHF.